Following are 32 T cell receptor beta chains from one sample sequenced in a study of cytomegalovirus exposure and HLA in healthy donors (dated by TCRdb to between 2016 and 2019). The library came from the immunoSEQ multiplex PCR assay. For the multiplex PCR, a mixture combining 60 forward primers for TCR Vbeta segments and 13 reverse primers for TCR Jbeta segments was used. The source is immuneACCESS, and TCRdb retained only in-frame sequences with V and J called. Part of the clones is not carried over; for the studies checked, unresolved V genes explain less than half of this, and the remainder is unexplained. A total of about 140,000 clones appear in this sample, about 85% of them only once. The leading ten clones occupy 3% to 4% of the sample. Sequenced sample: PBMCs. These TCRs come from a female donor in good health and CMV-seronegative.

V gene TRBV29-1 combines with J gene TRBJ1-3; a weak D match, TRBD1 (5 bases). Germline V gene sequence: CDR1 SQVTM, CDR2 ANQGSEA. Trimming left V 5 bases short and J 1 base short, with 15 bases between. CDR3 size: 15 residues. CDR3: CSVLGTATSGNTIYF. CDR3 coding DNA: TGCAGCGTTTTAGGGACTGCCACTTCTGGAAACACCATATATTTT.

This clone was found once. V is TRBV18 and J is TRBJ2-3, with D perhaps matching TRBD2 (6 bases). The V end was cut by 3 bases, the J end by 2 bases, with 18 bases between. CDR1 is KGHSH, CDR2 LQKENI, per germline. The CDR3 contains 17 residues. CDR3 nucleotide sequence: TGTGCCAGCTCACCGAAGGCTGCCAGCGGGTCCACAGATACGCAGTATTTT. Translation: CASSPKAASGSTDTQYF.

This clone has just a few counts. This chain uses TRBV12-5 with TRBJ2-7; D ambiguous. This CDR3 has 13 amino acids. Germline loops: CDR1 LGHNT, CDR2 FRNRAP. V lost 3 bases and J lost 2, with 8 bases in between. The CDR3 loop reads CASGFARAYEQYF. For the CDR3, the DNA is TGTGCTAGTGGTTTTGCCCGGGCCTACGAGCAGTACTTC. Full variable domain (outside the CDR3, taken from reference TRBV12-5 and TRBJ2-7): DARVTQTPRHKVTEMGQEVTMRCQPILGHNTVFWYRQTMMQGLELLAYFRNRAPLDDSGMPKDRFSAEMPDATLATLKIQPSEPRDSAVYFCASGFARAYEQYFGPGTRLTVT.

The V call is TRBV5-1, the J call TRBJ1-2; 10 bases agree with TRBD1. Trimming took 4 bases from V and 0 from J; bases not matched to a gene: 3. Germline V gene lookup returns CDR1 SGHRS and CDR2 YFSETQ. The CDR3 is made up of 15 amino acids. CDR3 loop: CASSRDRGPNYGYTF. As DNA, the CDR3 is TGCGCCAGCAGCCGAGACAGGGGGCCTAACTATGGCTACACCTTC.

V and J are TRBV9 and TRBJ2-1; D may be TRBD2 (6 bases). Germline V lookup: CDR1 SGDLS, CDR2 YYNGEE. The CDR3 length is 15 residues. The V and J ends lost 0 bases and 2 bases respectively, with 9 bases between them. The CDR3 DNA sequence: TGTGCCAGCAGCGTAGAAGGCGGGACCTACAATGAGCAGTTCTTC. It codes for CASSVEGGTYNEQFF.

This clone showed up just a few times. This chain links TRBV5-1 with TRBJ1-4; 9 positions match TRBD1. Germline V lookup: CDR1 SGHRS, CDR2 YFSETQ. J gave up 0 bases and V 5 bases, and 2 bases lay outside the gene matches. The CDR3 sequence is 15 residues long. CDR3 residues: CASRGDRATNEKLFF. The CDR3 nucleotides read TGCGCCAGCAGGGGGGACAGGGCAACTAATGAAAAACTGTTTTTT.

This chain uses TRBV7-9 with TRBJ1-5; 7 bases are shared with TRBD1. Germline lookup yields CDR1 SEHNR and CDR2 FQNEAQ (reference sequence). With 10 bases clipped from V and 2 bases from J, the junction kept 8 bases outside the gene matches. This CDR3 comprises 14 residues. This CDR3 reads CATRQGGGNQPQHF. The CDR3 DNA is TGTGCCACCAGACAGGGTGGTGGCAATCAGCCCCAGCATTTT.

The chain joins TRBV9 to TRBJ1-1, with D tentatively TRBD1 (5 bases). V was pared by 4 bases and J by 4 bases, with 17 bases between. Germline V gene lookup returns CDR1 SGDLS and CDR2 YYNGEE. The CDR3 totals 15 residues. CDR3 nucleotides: TGTGCCAGCAGCTCCTGGCCCGGGGGGAGCACTGAAGCTTTCTTT. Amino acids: CASSSWPGGSTEAFF.

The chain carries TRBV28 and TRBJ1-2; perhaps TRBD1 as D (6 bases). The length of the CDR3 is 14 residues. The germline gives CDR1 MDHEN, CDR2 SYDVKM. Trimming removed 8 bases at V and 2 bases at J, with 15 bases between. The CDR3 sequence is CASVDTGYNYGYTF. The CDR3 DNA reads TGTGCCAGCGTCGATACAGGGTACAACTATGGCTACACCTTC.

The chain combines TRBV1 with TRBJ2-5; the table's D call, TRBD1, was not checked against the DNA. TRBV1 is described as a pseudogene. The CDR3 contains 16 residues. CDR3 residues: CTSSQTLRTSEETQYF. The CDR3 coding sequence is TGCACCAGCAGCCAGACCCTTCGGACATCCGAAGAGACCCAGTACTTC.

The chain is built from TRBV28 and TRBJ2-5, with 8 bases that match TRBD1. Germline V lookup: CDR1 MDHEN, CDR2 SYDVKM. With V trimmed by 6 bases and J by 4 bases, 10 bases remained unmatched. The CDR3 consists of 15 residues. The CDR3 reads CASSHRGGTGETQYF. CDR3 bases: TGTGCCAGCAGCCACCGTGGTGGGACAGGAGAGACCCAGTACTTC.

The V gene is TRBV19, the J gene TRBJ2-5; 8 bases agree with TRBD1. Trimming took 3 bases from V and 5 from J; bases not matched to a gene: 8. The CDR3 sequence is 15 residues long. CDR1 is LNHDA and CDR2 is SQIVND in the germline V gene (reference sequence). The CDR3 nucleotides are TGTGCCAGTAGTATGCCAGGGGGCGCTGGGGAGACCCAGTACTTC. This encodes CASSMPGGAGETQYF.

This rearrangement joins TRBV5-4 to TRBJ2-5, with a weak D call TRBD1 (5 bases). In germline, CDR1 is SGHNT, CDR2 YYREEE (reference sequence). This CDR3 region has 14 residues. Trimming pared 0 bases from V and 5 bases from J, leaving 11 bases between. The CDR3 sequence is CASSLEAGWETQYF. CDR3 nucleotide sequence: TGTGCCAGCAGCTTGGAGGCAGGGTGGGAGACCCAGTACTTC.

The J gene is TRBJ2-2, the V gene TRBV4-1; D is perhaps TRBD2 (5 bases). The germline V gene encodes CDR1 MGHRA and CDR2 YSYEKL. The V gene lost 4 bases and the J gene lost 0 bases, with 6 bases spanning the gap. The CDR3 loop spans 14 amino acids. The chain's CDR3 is CASSLGANTGELFF. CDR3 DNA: TGCGCCAGCAGCCTGGGAGCGAACACCGGGGAGCTGTTTTTT.

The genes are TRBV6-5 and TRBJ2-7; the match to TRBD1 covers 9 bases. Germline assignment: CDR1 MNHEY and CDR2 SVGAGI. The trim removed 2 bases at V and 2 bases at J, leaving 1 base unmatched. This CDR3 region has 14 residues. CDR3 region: CASSYGTGPYEQYF. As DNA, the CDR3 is TGTGCCAGCAGTTACGGGACAGGGCCCTACGAGCAGTACTTC.

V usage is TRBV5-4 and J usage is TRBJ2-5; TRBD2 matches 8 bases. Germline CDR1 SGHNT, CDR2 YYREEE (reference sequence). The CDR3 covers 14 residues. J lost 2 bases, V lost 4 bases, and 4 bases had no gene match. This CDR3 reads CASSRGGSQETQYF. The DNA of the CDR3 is TGTGCCAGCAGCCGGGGGGGGTCACAAGAGACCCAGTACTTC.

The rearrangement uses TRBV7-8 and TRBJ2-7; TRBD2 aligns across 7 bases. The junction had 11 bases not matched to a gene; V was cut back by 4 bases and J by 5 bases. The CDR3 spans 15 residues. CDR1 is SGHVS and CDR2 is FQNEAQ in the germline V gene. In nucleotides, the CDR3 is TGTGCCAGCAGCTCTGTGCGGGAGAAAAACAACGAGCAGTACTTC. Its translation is CASSSVREKNNEQYF.

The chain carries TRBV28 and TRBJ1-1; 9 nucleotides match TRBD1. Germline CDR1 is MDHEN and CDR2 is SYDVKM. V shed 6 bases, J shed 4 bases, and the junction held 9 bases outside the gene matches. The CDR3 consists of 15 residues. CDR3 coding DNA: TGTGCCAGCAGAGGTACAGGGGGCGGGGGCACTGAAGCTTTCTTT. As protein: CASRGTGGGGTEAFF.

The CDR3 region is CASGTFAYNEQFF. The CDR3 DNA is TGTGCCAGCGGGACATTTGCCTACAATGAGCAGTTCTTC. J is TRBJ2-1 and V is TRBV28; possibly TRBD1 for D (6 bases). The CDR3 covers 13 residues. Deletions cut 8 bases from V and 2 bases from J, with 10 bases between. Germline CDR1 MDHEN, CDR2 SYDVKM.

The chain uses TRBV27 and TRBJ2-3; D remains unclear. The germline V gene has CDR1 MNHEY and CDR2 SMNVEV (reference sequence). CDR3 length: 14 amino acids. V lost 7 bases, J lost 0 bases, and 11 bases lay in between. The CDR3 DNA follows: TGTGCCAGCACCTCACATTCTAGCACAGATACGCAGTATTTT. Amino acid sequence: CASTSHSSTDTQYF.

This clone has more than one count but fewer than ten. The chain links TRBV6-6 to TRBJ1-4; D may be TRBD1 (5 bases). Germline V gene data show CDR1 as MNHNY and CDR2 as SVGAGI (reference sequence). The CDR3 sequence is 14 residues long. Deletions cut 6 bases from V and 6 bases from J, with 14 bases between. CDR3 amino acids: CASSGDWSYEKLFF. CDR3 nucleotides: TGTGCCAGCAGCGGGGACTGGAGTTATGAAAAACTGTTTTTT.

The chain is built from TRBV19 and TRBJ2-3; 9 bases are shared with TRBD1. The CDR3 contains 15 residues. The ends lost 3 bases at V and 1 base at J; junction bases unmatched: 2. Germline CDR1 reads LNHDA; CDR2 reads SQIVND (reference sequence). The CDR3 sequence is CASSMRTGGTDTQYF. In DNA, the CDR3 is TGTGCCAGTAGTATGAGGACAGGGGGCACAGATACGCAGTATTTT. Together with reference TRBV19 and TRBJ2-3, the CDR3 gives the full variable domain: DGGITQSPKYLFRKEGQNVTLSCEQNLNHDAMYWYRQDPGQGLRLIYYSQIVNDFQKGDIAEGYSVSREKKESFPLTVTSAQKNPTAFYLCASSMRTGGTDTQYFGPGTRLTVL.

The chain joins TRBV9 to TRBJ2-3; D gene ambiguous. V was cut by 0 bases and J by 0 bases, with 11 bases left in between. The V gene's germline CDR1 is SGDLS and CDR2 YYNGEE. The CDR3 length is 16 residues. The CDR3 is CASSVGPSPSTDTQYF. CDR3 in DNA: TGTGCCAGCAGCGTAGGGCCCTCTCCTAGCACAGATACGCAGTATTTT.

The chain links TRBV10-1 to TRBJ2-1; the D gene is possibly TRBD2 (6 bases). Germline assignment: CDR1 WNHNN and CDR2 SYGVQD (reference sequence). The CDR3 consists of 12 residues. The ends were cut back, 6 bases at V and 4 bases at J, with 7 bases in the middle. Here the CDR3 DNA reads TGCGCCAGCAGGACTAGGTACAATGAGCAGTTCTTC. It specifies CASRTRYNEQFF.

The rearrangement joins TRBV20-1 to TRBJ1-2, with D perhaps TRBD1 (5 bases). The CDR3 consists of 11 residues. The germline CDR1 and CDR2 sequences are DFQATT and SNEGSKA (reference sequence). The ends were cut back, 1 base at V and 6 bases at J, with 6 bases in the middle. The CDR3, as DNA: TGCAGTGCTAGAGTAGGGGATGGCTACACCTTC. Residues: CSARVGDGYTF.

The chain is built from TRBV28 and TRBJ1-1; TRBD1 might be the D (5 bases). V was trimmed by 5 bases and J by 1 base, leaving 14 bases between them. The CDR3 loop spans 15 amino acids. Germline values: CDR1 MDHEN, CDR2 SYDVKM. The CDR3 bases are TGTGCCAGCAGTCTTCCCCTCCAGGGGAACACTGAAGCTTTCTTT. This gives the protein CASSLPLQGNTEAFF.

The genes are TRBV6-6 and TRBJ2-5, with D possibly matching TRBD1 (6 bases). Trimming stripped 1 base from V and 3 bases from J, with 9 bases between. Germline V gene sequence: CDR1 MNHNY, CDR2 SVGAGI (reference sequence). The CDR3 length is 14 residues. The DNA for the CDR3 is TGTGCCAGCAGTTACTTACAGGGCAAAGAGACCCAGTACTTC. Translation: CASSYLQGKETQYF.

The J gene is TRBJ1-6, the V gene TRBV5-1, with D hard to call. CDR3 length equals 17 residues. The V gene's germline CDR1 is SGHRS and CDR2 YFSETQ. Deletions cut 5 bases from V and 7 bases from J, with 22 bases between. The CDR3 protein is CASSPRGVPEHNSPLHF. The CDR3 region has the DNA TGCGCCAGCAGTCCCCGCGGGGTCCCGGAGCACAATTCACCCCTCCACTTT. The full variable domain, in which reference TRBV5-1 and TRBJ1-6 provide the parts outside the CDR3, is KAGVTQTPRYLIKTRGQQVTLSCSPISGHRSVSWYQQTPGQGLQFLFEYFSETQRNKGNFPGRFSGRQFSNSRSEMNVSTLELGDSALYLCASSPRGVPEHNSPLHFGNGTRLTVT.

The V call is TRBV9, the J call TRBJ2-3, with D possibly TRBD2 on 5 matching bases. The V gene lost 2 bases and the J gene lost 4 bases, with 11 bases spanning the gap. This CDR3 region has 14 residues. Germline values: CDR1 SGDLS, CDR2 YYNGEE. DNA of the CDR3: TGTGCCAGCAGCGTTAGCGTGAACGCAGATACGCAGTATTTT. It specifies CASSVSVNADTQYF.

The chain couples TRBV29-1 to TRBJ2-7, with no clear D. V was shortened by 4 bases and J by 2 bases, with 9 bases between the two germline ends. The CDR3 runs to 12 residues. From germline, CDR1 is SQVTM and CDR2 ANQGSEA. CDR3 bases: TGCAGCGTTGGACGCGGTGCCTACGAGCAGTACTTC. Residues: CSVGRGAYEQYF.

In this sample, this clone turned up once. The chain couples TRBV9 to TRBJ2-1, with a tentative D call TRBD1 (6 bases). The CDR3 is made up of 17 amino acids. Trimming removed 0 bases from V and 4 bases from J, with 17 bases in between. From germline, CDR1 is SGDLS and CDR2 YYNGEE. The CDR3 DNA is TGTGCCAGCAGCGTAGTAGATACAGGGTTAGGATACAATGAGCAGTTCTTC. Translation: CASSVVDTGLGYNEQFF. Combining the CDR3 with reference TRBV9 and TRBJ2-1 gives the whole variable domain DSGVTQTPKHLITATGQRVTLRCSPRSGDLSVYWYQQSLDQGLQFLIQYYNGEERAKGNILERFSAQQFPDLHSELNLSSLELGDSALYFCASSVVDTGLGYNEQFFGPGTRLTVL.

The CDR3 loop reads CASSIPGQGNEQYF. CDR3 nucleotide sequence: TGCGCCAGCAGCATCCCGGGACAGGGAAACGAGCAGTACTTC. The rearrangement joins TRBV5-1 to TRBJ2-7; 9 positions agree with TRBD1. Germline V gene lookup returns CDR1 SGHRS and CDR2 YFSETQ. The junction had 7 bases not matched to a gene; V was cut back by 4 bases and J by 5 bases. The CDR3 has 14 residues.